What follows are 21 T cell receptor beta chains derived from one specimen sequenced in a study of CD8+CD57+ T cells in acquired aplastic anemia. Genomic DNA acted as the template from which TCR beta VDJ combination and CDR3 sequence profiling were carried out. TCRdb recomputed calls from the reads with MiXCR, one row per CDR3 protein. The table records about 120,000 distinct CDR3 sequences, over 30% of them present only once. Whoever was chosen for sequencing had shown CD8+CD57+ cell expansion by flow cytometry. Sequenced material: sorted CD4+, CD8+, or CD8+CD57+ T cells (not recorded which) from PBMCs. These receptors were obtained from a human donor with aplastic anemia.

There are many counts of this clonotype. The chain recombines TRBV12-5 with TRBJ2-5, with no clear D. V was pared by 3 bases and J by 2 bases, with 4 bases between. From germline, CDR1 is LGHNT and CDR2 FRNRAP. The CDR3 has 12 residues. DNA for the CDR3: TGTGCTAGTGGTTTATTACAAGAGACCCAGTACTTC. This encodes CASGLLQETQYF.

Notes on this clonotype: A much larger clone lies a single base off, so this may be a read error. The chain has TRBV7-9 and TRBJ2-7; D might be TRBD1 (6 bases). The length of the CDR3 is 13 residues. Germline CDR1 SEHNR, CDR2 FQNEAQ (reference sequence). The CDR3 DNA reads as TGTGCCAGCACCTTACAGGGTCCCTACGAGCAGTACTTC. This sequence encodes CASTLQGPYEQYF.

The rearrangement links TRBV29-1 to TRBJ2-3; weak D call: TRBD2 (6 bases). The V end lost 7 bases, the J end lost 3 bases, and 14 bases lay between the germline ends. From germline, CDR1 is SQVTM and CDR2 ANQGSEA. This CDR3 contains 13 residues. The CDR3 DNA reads TGCAGCGGTGACGGGGGACGTACAGATACGCAGTATTTT. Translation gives CSGDGGRTDTQYF.

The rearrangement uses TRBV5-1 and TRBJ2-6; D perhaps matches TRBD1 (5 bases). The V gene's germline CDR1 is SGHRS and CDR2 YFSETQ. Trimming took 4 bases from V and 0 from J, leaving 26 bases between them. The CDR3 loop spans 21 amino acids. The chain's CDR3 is CASSLVPVPRQFRSGANVLTF. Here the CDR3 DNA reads TGCGCCAGCAGCCTCGTGCCGGTTCCGAGACAGTTTCGCTCTGGGGCCAACGTCCTGACTTTC.

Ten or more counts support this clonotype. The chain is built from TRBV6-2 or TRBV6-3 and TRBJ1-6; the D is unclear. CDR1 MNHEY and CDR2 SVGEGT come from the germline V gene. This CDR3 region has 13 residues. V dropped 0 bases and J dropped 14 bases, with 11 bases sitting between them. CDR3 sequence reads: CASSYSSGTSLHF. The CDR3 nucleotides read TGTGCCAGCAGTTACTCGAGTGGAACCTCCCTCCACTTT.

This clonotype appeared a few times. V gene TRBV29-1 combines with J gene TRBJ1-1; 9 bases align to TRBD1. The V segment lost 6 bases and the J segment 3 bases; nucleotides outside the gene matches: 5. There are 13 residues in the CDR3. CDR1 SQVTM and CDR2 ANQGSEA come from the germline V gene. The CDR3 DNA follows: TGCAGCGTGTCCGGGACAGGGTACACTGAAGCTTTCTTT. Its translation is CSVSGTGYTEAFF.

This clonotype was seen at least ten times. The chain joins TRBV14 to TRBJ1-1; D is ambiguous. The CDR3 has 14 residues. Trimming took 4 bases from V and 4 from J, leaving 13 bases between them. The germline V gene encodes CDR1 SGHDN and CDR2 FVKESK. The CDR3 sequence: CASSPSFVGTEAFF. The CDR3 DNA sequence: TGTGCCAGCAGCCCGTCCTTTGTGGGCACTGAAGCTTTCTTT.

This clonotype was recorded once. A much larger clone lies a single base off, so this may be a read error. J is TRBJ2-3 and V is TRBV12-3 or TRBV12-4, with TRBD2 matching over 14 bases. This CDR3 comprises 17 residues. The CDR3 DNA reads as TGTGCCAACAGTTCTGGACTAGCGGGGGGTCTGAAGAATACGCAGTATTTT. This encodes CANSSGLAGGLKNTQYF.

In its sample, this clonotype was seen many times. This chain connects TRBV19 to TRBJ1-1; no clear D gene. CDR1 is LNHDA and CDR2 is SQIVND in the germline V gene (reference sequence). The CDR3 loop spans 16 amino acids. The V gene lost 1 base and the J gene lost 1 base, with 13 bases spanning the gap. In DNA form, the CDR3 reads TGTGCCAGTAGTATAGCTGCAGGCGTGACGAACACTGAAGCTTTCTTT. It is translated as CASSIAAGVTNTEAFF.

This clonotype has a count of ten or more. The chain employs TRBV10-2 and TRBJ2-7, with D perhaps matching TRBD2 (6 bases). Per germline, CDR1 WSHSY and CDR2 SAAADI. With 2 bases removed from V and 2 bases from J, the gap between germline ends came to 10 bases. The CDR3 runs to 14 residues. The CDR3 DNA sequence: TGCGCCAGCAGTGAGGGCGGGGCCCCCTACGAGCAGTACGTC. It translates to CASSEGGAPYEQYV.

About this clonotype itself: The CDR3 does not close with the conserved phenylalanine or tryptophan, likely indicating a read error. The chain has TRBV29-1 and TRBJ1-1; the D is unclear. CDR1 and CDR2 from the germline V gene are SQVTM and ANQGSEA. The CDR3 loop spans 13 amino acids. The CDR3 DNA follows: TGCAGCGTTGATATTGGCGGGAACACCGAAGCTTTCTCT. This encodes CSVDIGGNTEAFS.

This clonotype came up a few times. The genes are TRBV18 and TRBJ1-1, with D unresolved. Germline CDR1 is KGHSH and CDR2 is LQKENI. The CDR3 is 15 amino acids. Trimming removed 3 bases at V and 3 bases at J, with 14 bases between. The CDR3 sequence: CASSPRVGRDTEAFF. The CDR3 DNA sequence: TGTGCCAGCTCACCCCGGGTAGGGAGGGACACTGAAGCTTTCTTT.

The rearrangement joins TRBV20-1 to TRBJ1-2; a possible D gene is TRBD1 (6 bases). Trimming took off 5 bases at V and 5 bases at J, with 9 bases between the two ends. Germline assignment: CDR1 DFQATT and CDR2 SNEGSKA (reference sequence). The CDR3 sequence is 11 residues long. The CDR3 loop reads CSALQGYGYTF. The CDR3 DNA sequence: TGCAGTGCTCTACAGGGTTATGGCTACACCTTC.

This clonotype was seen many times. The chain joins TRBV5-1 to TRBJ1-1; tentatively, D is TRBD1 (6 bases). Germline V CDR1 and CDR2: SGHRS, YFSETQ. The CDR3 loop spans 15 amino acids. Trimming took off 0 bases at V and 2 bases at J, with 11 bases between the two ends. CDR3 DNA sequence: TGCGCCAGCAGCTTGGATGGGACACCAAACACTGAAGCTTTCTTT. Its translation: CASSLDGTPNTEAFF. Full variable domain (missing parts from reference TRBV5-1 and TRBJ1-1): KAGVTQTPRYLIKTRGQQVTLSCSPISGHRSVSWYQQTPGQGLQFLFEYFSETQRNKGNFPGRFSGRQFSNSRSEMNVSTLELGDSALYLCASSLDGTPNTEAFFGQGTRLTVV.

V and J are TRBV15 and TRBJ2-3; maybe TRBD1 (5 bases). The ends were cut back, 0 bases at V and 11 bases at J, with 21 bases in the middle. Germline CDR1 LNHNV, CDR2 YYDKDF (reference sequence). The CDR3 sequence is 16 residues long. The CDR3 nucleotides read TGTGCCACCAGCAGAGATGAGGCAGGGTACCACATTGGGCAGTATTTT. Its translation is CATSRDEAGYHIGQYF.

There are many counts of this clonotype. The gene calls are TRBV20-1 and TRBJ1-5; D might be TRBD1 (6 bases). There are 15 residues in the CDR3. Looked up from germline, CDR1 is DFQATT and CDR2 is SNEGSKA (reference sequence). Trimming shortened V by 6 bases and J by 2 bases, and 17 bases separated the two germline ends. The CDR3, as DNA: TGCAGTGCCGGTGAGGGGGTTTGGGGCAATCAGCCCCAGCATTTT. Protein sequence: CSAGEGVWGNQPQHF.

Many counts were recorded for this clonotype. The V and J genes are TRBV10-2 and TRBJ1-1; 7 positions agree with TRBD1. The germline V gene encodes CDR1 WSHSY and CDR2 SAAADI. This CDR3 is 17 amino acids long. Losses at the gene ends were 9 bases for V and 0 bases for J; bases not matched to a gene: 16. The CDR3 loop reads CASSRKGAPFMNTEAFF. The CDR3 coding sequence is TGCGCCAGTTCCCGGAAGGGGGCCCCGTTTATGAACACTGAAGCTTTCTTT.

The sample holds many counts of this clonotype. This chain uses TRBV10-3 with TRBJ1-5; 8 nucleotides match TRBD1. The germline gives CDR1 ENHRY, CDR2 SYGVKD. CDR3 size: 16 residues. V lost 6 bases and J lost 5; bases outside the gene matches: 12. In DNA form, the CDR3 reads TGTGCCATCAGGGCTTCAGGACAGGGACCAGATCAGCCCCAGCATTTT. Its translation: CAIRASGQGPDQPQHF.

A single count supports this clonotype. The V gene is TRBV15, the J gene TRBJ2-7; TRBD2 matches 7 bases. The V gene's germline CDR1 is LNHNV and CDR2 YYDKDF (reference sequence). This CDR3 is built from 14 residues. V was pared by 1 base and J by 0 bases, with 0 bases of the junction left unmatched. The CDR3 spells CATSRAGGSYEQYF. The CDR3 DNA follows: TGTGCCACCAGCAGAGCGGGGGGCTCCTACGAGCAGTACTTC.

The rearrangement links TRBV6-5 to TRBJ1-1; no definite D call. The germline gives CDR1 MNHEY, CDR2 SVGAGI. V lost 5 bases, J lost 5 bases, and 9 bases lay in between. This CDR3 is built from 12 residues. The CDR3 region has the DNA TGTGCCAGCAGTCAGACAAGGACTGAAGCTTTCTTT. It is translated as CASSQTRTEAFF.

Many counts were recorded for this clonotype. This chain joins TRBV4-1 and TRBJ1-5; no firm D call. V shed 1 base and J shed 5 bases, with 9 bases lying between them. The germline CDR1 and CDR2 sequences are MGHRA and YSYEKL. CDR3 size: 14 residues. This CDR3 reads CASSQGQKDQPQHF. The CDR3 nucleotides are TGCGCCAGCAGCCAAGGGCAGAAAGATCAGCCCCAGCATTTT.